These 21 T cell receptor beta chains were sequenced from one sample in a study of blood T cell repertoires in COVID-19. Method: immunoSEQ multiplex PCR; TCRdb's copy keeps in-frame clones and lacks some. The table records about 69,000 clones, roughly 79% of them present only once. The material sequenced was peripheral blood. These receptors were collected from a human donor in a cohort sampled during active COVID-19.

This chain links TRBV4-2 with TRBJ1-4; 7 bases match TRBD1. CDR1 is LGHNA and CDR2 is YNFKEQ in the germline V gene. The CDR3 is 15 amino acids. The V segment lost 5 bases and the J segment 8 bases; nucleotides outside the gene matches: 11. The CDR3 DNA reads as TGTGCCAGCAGCTCCGACAGGGACGGGGGCGAAAAACTGTTTTTT. Translation: CASSSDRDGGEKLFF.

The chain has TRBV14 and TRBJ2-5, with TRBD1 matching 7 bases. The J segment lost 0 bases and the V segment lost 2 bases, leaving 9 bases of the junction unmatched. Germline loops: CDR1 SGHDN, CDR2 FVKESK. This CDR3 has 17 residues. The CDR3 loop reads CASSQLPGQIDQETQYF. The CDR3 nucleotides read TGTGCCAGCAGCCAATTGCCGGGACAGATAGACCAAGAGACCCAGTACTTC.

J is TRBJ1-3 and V is TRBV15, with 9 bases matching TRBD1. The V gene end was trimmed by 3 bases and the J gene end by 0 bases; junction bases not matched to a gene: 3. CDR3 length equals 16 residues. Germline CDR1 and CDR2: LNHNV and YYDKDF (reference sequence). The CDR3 loop is CATSRGQGSSGNTIYF. For the CDR3, the DNA is TGTGCCACCAGCAGGGGACAGGGAAGCTCTGGAAACACCATATATTTT.

This sequence joins TRBV10-3 and TRBJ2-7; possible D gene TRBD1, 6 bases. V was shortened by 0 bases and J by 4 bases, with 16 bases between the two germline ends. CDR3 length: 16 amino acids. Germline values: CDR1 ENHRY, CDR2 SYGVKD. CDR3: CAISESFLRGFYEQYF. The CDR3 DNA sequence: TGTGCCATCAGTGAGTCATTTTTAAGGGGGTTTTACGAGCAGTACTTC.

This chain links TRBV5-4 with TRBJ1-4, with D tentatively TRBD1 (5 bases). Germline CDR1 SGHNT, CDR2 YYREEE (reference sequence). CDR3 length: 13 amino acids. V lost 4 bases and J 8 bases, leaving 12 bases between the germline ends. This CDR3 reads CASSPFGGEKLFF. The CDR3 region has the DNA TGTGCCAGCAGCCCGTTCGGGGGGGAAAAACTGTTTTTT.

The rearrangement uses TRBV29-1 and TRBJ1-4; 8 bases agree with TRBD1. Germline V gene sequence: CDR1 SQVTM, CDR2 ANQGSEA. This CDR3 is 15 amino acids long. V trimming: 7 bases; J trimming: 5 bases; junction bases outside the gene matches: 12. This chain's CDR3 is CSAGQGRQRNEKLFF. The CDR3 DNA reads as TGCAGCGCCGGACAGGGTCGGCAGCGGAATGAAAAACTGTTTTTT.

This clone has just one count. This CDR3 is also generated by other DNA sequences in the sample. J is TRBJ2-7 and V is TRBV5-4; D perhaps matches TRBD1 (7 bases). The germline V and J ends were trimmed by 4 bases and 0 bases, with 14 bases remaining between them. This CDR3 has 15 amino acids. In germline, CDR1 is SGHNT, CDR2 YYREEE (reference sequence). This chain's CDR3 is CASSLGGQSSYEQYF. For the CDR3, the DNA is TGTGCCAGCAGCCTGGGGGGACAGAGCTCCTACGAGCAGTACTTC.

The rearrangement uses TRBV5-8 and TRBJ1-5; no firm D call. Germline V CDR1 and CDR2: SGHTS, YDEGEE. Trimming cost V 0 bases and J 1 base, with 14 bases left between them. The length of the CDR3 is 17 residues. The CDR3 sequence is CASSLARESWSNQPQHF. The CDR3, as DNA: TGTGCCAGCAGCTTGGCTCGGGAAAGTTGGAGCAATCAGCCCCAGCATTTT. Based on the CDR3 plus reference TRBV5-8 and TRBJ1-5, the full variable domain is EAGVTQSPTHLIKTRGQQATLRCSPISGHTSVYWYQQALGLGLQFLLWYDEGEERNRGNFPPRFSGRQFPNYSSELNVNALELEDSALYLCASSLARESWSNQPQHFGDGTRLSIL.

This clone has just a few counts. The genes are TRBV19 and TRBJ2-3; D ambiguous. Germline assignment: CDR1 LNHDA and CDR2 SQIVND (reference sequence). V was clipped by 1 base and J by 7 bases, with 12 bases between them. The CDR3 loop spans 14 amino acids. CDR3 sequence (DNA): TGTGCCAGTAGTATAGCTCGGTCCTCGAATACGCAGTATTTT. It codes for CASSIARSSNTQYF.

The chain joins TRBV7-2 to TRBJ2-1; D unresolved. V lost 5 bases and J 4 bases, leaving 15 bases between the germline ends. Looked up from germline, CDR1 is SGHTA and CDR2 is FQGNSA. This CDR3 has 15 residues. CDR3 loop: CASSAPRNLYNEQFF. CDR3 DNA sequence: TGTGCCAGCAGCGCACCACGAAACTTGTACAATGAGCAGTTCTTC.

The chain has TRBV5-1 and TRBJ1-3, with 7 bases matching TRBD1. The CDR3 is made up of 15 amino acids. Trimming removed 0 bases from V and 0 bases from J; junction bases left unmatched: 0. Per the germline V gene, CDR1 is SGHRS and CDR2 is YFSETQ. The CDR3 DNA reads as TGCGCCAGCAGCTTGGCAGGGGGCTCTGGAAACACCATATATTTT. It codes for CASSLAGGSGNTIYF. Drawing the rest from reference TRBV5-1 and TRBJ1-3, the complete variable domain is KAGVTQTPRYLIKTRGQQVTLSCSPISGHRSVSWYQQTPGQGLQFLFEYFSETQRNKGNFPGRFSGRQFSNSRSEMNVSTLELGDSALYLCASSLAGGSGNTIYFGEGSWLTVV.

The V call is TRBV5-1, the J call TRBJ1-1, with D hard to call. The CDR3 spans 14 residues. CDR1 and CDR2 from the germline V gene are SGHRS and YFSETQ. Trimming took 0 bases from V and 2 from J, leaving 8 bases between them. This chain's CDR3 is CASSLGHPNTEAFF. CDR3 bases: TGCGCCAGCAGCTTGGGACACCCAAACACTGAAGCTTTCTTT.

The J gene is TRBJ2-1, the V gene TRBV7-2; possibly TRBD2 for D (6 bases). Trimming cost V 5 bases and J 7 bases, with 15 bases left between them. Per the germline V gene, CDR1 is SGHTA and CDR2 is FQGNSA. The CDR3 runs to 14 residues. CDR3 nucleotide sequence: TGTGCCAGCAGCGGCGGACTACTTACAAATGAGCAGTTCTTC. Protein product: CASSGGLLTNEQFF. Full variable domain (remainder filled in from reference TRBV7-2 and TRBJ2-1): GAGVSQSPSNKVTEKGKDVELRCDPISGHTALYWYRQSLGQGLEFLIYFQGNSAPDKSGLPSDRFSAERTGGSVSTLTIQRTQQEDSAVYLCASSGGLLTNEQFFGPGTRLTVL.

The chain links TRBV19 to TRBJ1-5; weak D call: TRBD1 (6 bases). The CDR3 spans 15 residues. V lost 4 bases and J lost 4, with 14 bases in between. Per the germline V gene, CDR1 is LNHDA and CDR2 is SQIVND (reference sequence). CDR3 sequence reads: CASSRPRQENQPQHF. In nucleotides, the CDR3 is TGTGCCAGTAGTAGACCTAGACAGGAAAATCAGCCCCAGCATTTT. Complete variable domain (other parts from reference TRBV19 and TRBJ1-5): DGGITQSPKYLFRKEGQNVTLSCEQNLNHDAMYWYRQDPGQGLRLIYYSQIVNDFQKGDIAEGYSVSREKKESFPLTVTSAQKNPTAFYLCASSRPRQENQPQHFGDGTRLSIL.

V and J are TRBV11-2 and TRBJ2-2; D not resolved. V lost 1 base and J lost 1, with 7 bases in between. CDR1 is SGHAT and CDR2 is FQNNGV in the germline V gene. This CDR3 region has 15 residues. The CDR3, as DNA: TGTGCCAGCAGCTTAGTATGGAGGAACACCGGGGAGCTGTTTTTT. This codes for CASSLVWRNTGELFF.

Only a few counts were recorded for this clone. The genes are TRBV27 and TRBJ1-3, with 8 bases fitting TRBD1. The CDR3 sequence is 15 residues long. V was pared by 7 bases and J by 0 bases, with 5 bases of the junction left unmatched. Per the germline V gene, CDR1 is MNHEY and CDR2 is SMNVEV (reference sequence). The CDR3 coding sequence is TGTGCCAGCAAAAACAGGGGGAACTCTGGAAACACCATATATTTT. This codes for CASKNRGNSGNTIYF.

Remarks on this clone: Sequence at one end of the junction differs from germline and may be a read error. The chain combines TRBV5-3 with TRBJ2-5; 9 positions agree with TRBD1. TRBV5-3 is assigned to the ORF class and has an uncertain function. The CDR3 has 12 residues. DNA of the CDR3: TGCGACAGGGGGGAAACTAGGGAGACCCAGTACTTC. It encodes CDRGETRETQYF.

The rearrangement joins TRBV6-1 to TRBJ2-2; 10 bases agree with TRBD1. V trimming: 0 bases; J trimming: 0 bases; junction bases outside the gene matches: 1. The V gene's germline CDR1 is MNHNS and CDR2 SASEGT. The CDR3 spans 17 residues. CDR3 region: CASSEATGGANTGELFF. In DNA, the CDR3 is TGTGCCAGCAGTGAAGCGACAGGGGGCGCGAACACCGGGGAGCTGTTTTTT.

The rearrangement uses TRBV5-1 and TRBJ2-2, with 13 nucleotides matching TRBD2. Germline V gene sequence: CDR1 SGHRS, CDR2 YFSETQ. The CDR3 is 15 amino acids. Trimming took 4 bases from V and 5 from J; bases not matched to a gene: 2. CDR3 sequence reads: CASSPTSGGTGELFF. CDR3 DNA sequence: TGCGCCAGCAGCCCGACTAGCGGGGGGACCGGGGAGCTGTTTTTT. Full variable domain (rest looked up from reference TRBV5-1 and TRBJ2-2): KAGVTQTPRYLIKTRGQQVTLSCSPISGHRSVSWYQQTPGQGLQFLFEYFSETQRNKGNFPGRFSGRQFSNSRSEMNVSTLELGDSALYLCASSPTSGGTGELFFGEGSRLTVL.

The V gene is TRBV3-1 (or the pseudogene TRBV3-2), the J gene TRBJ1-2, with no clear D. Trimming removed 0 bases from V and 7 bases from J, with 15 bases in between. The CDR3 covers 15 residues. Germline CDR1 is LGHDT and CDR2 is YNNKEL (reference sequence). CDR3 residues: CASSQELPGVFGYTF. The CDR3 DNA reads as TGTGCCAGCAGCCAAGAACTGCCGGGTGTATTTGGCTACACCTTC.

The J gene is TRBJ1-5, the V gene TRBV28; D may be TRBD1 (5 bases). Germline lookup yields CDR1 MDHEN and CDR2 SYDVKM. The CDR3 totals 16 residues. The V and J ends lost 4 bases and 1 base respectively, with 14 bases between them. CDR3 residues: CASSSSAGKSNQPQHF. CDR3 coding DNA: TGTGCCAGCAGTTCCTCCGCAGGGAAGAGCAATCAGCCCCAGCATTTT.